This T cell receptor (beta chain) was sequenced in a study of shared clonotypes between healthy human individuals. Study-level results: A small donor pool kept down the genetic and exposure-history diversity that was represented. Large depth notwithstanding, sorted-subset sequencing proved incomplete by rarefaction. Among non-shared clonotypes, generation probabilities were lower than among those shared by all four donors.

Donors comprised only Caucasian adults living in Nashville, Tennessee. Comment on this clone: Its antigen is unidentified.

Germline lookup yields CDR1 GTSNPN and CDR2 SVGIG (reference sequence). Trimming cost V 2 bases and J 4 bases; bases outside gene matches: 4. The CDR3 consists of 14 residues. Clones were read by immunoSEQ multiplex PCR, and TCRdb kept only the in-frame ones, dropping some. The sample contains about 300,000 clones, around 67% of which appear only once. The J gene is TRBJ2-2, the V gene TRBV30; TRBD1 agrees at 7 bases. Sequencing was performed on memory CD4+ T cells sorted from blood. Documented subset: CD45RA-negative fraction. The sequence derives from a man younger than 45 in good health. Here the CDR3 reads CAWSTQGSTGELFF. The CDR3 DNA reads as TGTGCCTGGAGTACACAGGGGAGCACCGGGGAGCTGTTTTTT.